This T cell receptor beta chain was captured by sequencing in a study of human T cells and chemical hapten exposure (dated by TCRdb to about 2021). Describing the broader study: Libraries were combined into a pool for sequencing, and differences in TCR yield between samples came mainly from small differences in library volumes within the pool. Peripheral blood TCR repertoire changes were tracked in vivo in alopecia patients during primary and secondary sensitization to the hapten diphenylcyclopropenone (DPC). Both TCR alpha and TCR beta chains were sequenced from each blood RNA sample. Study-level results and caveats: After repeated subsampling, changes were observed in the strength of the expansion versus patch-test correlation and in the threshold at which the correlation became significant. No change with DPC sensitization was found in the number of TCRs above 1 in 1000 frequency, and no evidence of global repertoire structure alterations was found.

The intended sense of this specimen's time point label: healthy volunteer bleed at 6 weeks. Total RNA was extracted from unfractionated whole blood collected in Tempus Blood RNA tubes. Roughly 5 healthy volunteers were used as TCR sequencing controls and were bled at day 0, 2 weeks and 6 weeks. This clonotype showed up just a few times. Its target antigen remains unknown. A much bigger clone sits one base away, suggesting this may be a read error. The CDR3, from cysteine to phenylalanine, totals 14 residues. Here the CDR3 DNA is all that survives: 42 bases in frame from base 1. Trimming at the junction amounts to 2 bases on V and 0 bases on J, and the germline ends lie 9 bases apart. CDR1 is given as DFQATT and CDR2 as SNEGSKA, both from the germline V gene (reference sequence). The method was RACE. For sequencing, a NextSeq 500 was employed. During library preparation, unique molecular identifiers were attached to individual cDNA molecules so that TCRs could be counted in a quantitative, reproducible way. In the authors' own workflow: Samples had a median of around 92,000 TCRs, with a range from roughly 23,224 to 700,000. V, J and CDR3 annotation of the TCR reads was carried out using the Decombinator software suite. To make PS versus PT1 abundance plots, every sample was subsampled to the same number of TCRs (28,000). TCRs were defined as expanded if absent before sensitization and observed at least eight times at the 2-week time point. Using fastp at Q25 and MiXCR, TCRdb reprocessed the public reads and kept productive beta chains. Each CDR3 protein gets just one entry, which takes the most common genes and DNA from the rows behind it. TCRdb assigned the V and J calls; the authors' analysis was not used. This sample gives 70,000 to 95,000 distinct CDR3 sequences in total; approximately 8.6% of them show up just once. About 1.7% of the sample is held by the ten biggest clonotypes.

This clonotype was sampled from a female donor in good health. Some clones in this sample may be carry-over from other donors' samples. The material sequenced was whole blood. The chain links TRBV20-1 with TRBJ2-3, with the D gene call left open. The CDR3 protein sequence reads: CSARKQRSTDTQYF. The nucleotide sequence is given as TGCAGTGCTAGAAAACAGAGAAGCACAGATACGCAGTATTTT.